These T cell receptor beta chains were read from a single sample in a study of CD8+ T cells in alopecia areata. Sequencing was performed with immunoSEQ multiplex PCR; in TCRdb, only in-frame clones are kept and a portion is missing. The table shows 9,000 to 15,000 clones, with over 60% occurring only once. Sample: skin. These receptors were collected from a human donor with alopecia areata. Each CDR3 is given with its conserved first and last residue. D genes are given only for firm matches. Size values are once, few and many counts, or a class for expanded clones, and some rows have none.

J gene: TRBJ2-7; D gene: TRBD2; clone size: few; V gene: TRBV27; CDR3 protein: CASSPGLGLATYEQYF; CDR3 DNA: TGTGCCAGCAGTCCCGGCCTGGGACTAGCTACCTACGAGCAGTACTTC
J gene: TRBJ2-7; D gene: -; clone size: few; V gene: TRBV27; CDR3 protein: CASSLGADYEQYF; CDR3 DNA: TGTGCCAGCAGTTTAGGGGCAGACTACGAGCAGTACTTC
J gene: TRBJ2-3; D gene: -; clone size: -; V gene: TRBV7-6; CDR3 protein: CASSLLSERTTDTQYF; CDR3 DNA: TGTGCCAGCAGCCTACTATCGGAGCGGACCACAGATACGCAGTATTTT
J gene: TRBJ1-5; D gene: -; clone size: few; V gene: TRBV7-8; CDR3 protein: CASTLVGRGINSNQPQHF; CDR3 DNA: TGTGCCAGCACCCTCGTTGGCAGGGGTATTAATAGCAATCAGCCCCAGCATTTT
J gene: TRBJ2-2; D gene: -; clone size: few; V gene: TRBV2; CDR3 protein: CARGANTGELFF; CDR3 DNA: TGTGCCCGTGGAGCAAACACCGGGGAGCTGTTTTTT
J gene: TRBJ2-7; D gene: TRBD1; clone size: few; V gene: TRBV29-1; CDR3 protein: CSVAPGQGYEQYF; CDR3 DNA: TGCAGCGTTGCTCCGGGACAGGGCTACGAGCAGTACTTC
J gene: TRBJ2-7; D gene: -; clone size: few; V gene: TRBV29-1; CDR3 protein: CSVEDVEQYF; CDR3 DNA: TGCAGCGTTGAAGATGTCGAGCAGTACTTC
J gene: TRBJ1-1; D gene: -; clone size: once; V gene: TRBV6-1; CDR3 protein: CASTLTLEAFF; CDR3 DNA: TGTGCCAGCACCTTAACATTAGAAGCTTTCTTT
J gene: TRBJ2-7; D gene: -; clone size: once; V gene: TRBV6-5; CDR3 protein: CASSSFRQVTYEQYF; CDR3 DNA: TGTGCCAGCAGCTCCTTCAGACAGGTAACCTACGAGCAGTACTTC
J gene: TRBJ1-4; D gene: -; clone size: -; V gene: TRBV27; CDR3 protein: CASRGGHANEKLFF; CDR3 DNA: TGTGCCAGCAGGGGAGGGCATGCTAATGAAAAACTGTTTTTT
J gene: TRBJ1-4; D gene: -; clone size: once; V gene: TRBV7-2; CDR3 protein: CASSFIGDGKLFF; CDR3 DNA: TGTGCCAGCAGCTTCATAGGCGACGGGAAACTGTTTTTT
J gene: TRBJ2-3; D gene: -; clone size: few; V gene: TRBV5-8; CDR3 protein: CASSPREGGTQYF; CDR3 DNA: TGTGCCAGCAGCCCCCGGGAAGGCGGTACGCAGTATTTT
J gene: TRBJ2-7; D gene: TRBD1; clone size: once; V gene: TRBV7-8; CDR3 protein: CASTTFRDRDREQYF; CDR3 DNA: TGTGCCAGCACCACCTTTAGGGACAGGGACCGCGAGCAGTACTTC
J gene: TRBJ1-5; D gene: -; clone size: -; V gene: TRBV15; CDR3 protein: CATSKRSNQPQHF; CDR3 DNA: TGTGCCACCAGCAAAAGGAGCAATCAGCCCCAGCATTTT
J gene: TRBJ2-1; D gene: -; clone size: few; V gene: TRBV7-9; CDR3 protein: CASSLEQGLREQFF; CDR3 DNA: TGTGCCAGCAGCTTGGAGCAGGGGCTACGCGAGCAGTTCTTC
J gene: TRBJ1-1; D gene: -; clone size: -; V gene: TRBV27; CDR3 protein: CASNVLRTGMNTEAFF; CDR3 DNA: TGTGCCAGCAATGTTTTGCGGACGGGTATGAACACTGAAGCTTTCTTT
J gene: TRBJ2-5; D gene: -; clone size: medium-sized; V gene: TRBV7-2; CDR3 protein: CASSLGGLGWETQYF; CDR3 DNA: TGTGCCAGCAGCTTAGGCGGGCTGGGGTGGGAGACCCAGTACTTC
J gene: TRBJ2-1; D gene: -; clone size: once; V gene: TRBV5-1; CDR3 protein: CASSLGPGRNEQFF; CDR3 DNA: TGCGCCAGCAGCTTGGGACCTGGGCGCAATGAGCAGTTCTTC